This is a list of T cell receptor beta chains from one sample in a study of T cells in Graves' hyperthyroidism and ophthalmopathy. TCRdb reanalysed the multiplex PCR reads using MiXCR and keeps one entry per CDR3 protein. Altogether about 530,000 distinct CDR3 sequences are present, over 15% being singletons, with the ten largest covering under 20%. The sequencing sample was made of blood. The receptors stem from a woman in her late teens or twenties with Graves' ophthalmopathy. CDR3s include the opening cysteine and the closing phenylalanine or tryptophan. The D gene is left open where the match is weak.

v_gene: TRBV20-1; d_gene: TRBD1; j_gene: TRBJ2-1; CDR3aa: CSARGQGVNEQFF
v_gene: TRBV5-1; d_gene: NA; j_gene: TRBJ2-1; CDR3aa: CASSLESIFYNEQFF
v_gene: TRBV7-2; d_gene: TRBD1; j_gene: TRBJ2-7; CDR3aa: CASSTRTGHYEQYF
v_gene: TRBV5-1; d_gene: NA; j_gene: TRBJ2-7; CDR3aa: CASSLEASAYEQYF
v_gene: TRBV2; d_gene: NA; j_gene: TRBJ2-2; CDR3aa: CASSDGGRRTGELFF
v_gene: TRBV12-3/TRBV12-4; d_gene: NA; j_gene: TRBJ1-6; CDR3aa: CASSLQGEVNSPLHF
v_gene: TRBV29-1; d_gene: NA; j_gene: TRBJ1-1; CDR3aa: CSAGIRVTEAFF
v_gene: TRBV20-1; d_gene: NA; j_gene: TRBJ2-7; CDR3aa: CSARLVAGYEQYF
v_gene: TRBV28; d_gene: NA; j_gene: TRBJ2-5; CDR3aa: CATVGTTETQYF
v_gene: TRBV24-1; d_gene: NA; j_gene: TRBJ2-6; CDR3aa: CATSDPWNPGANVLTF
v_gene: TRBV14; d_gene: TRBD2; j_gene: TRBJ2-7; CDR3aa: CASSQMRLAGGSYEQYF
v_gene: TRBV7-2; d_gene: NA; j_gene: NA; CDR3aa: CASSLLTRAYEQFF
v_gene: TRBV20-1; d_gene: NA; j_gene: TRBJ2-7; CDR3aa: CSAGASYEQYF
v_gene: TRBV9; d_gene: NA; j_gene: TRBJ2-2; CDR3aa: CASSVVGLNTGELFF
v_gene: TRBV11-2; d_gene: TRBD1; j_gene: TRBJ1-2; CDR3aa: CASSPMPSTGSYGNTF